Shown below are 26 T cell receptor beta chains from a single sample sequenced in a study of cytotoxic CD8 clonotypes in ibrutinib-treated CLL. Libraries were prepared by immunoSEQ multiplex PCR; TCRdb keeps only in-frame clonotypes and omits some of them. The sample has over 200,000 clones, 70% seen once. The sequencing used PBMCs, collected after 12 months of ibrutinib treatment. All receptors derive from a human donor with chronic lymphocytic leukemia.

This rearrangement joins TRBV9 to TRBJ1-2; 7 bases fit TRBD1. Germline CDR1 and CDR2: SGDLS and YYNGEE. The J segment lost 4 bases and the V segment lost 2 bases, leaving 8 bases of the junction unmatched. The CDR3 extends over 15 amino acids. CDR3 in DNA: TGTGCCAGCAGCGTTTGGACAGGTTTGGGCTATGGCTACACCTTC. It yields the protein CASSVWTGLGYGYTF. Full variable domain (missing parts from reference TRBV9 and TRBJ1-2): DSGVTQTPKHLITATGQRVTLRCSPRSGDLSVYWYQQSLDQGLQFLIQYYNGEERAKGNILERFSAQQFPDLHSELNLSSLELGDSALYFCASSVWTGLGYGYTFGSGTRLTVV.

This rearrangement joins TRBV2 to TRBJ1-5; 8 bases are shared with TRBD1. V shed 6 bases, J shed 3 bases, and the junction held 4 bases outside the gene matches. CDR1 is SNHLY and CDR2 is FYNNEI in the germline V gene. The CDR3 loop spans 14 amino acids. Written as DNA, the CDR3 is TGTGCCAGCAGGCAGGGGGCGGACAATCAGCCCCAGCATTTT. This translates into CASRQGADNQPQHF.

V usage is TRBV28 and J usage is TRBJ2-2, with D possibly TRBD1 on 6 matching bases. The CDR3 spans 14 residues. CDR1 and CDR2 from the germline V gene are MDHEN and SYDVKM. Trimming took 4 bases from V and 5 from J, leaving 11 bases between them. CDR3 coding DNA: TGTGCCAGCAGTTCCCGACAGGCTACCGGGGAGCTGTTTTTT. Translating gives CASSSRQATGELFF.

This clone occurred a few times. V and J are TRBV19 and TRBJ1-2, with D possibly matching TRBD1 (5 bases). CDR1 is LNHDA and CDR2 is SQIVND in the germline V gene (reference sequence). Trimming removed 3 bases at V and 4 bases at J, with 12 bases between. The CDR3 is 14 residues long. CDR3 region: CASSIQGLGYGYTF. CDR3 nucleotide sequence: TGTGCCAGTAGTATTCAGGGACTGGGCTATGGCTACACCTTC. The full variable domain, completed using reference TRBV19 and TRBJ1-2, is DGGITQSPKYLFRKEGQNVTLSCEQNLNHDAMYWYRQDPGQGLRLIYYSQIVNDFQKGDIAEGYSVSREKKESFPLTVTSAQKNPTAFYLCASSIQGLGYGYTFGSGTRLTVV.

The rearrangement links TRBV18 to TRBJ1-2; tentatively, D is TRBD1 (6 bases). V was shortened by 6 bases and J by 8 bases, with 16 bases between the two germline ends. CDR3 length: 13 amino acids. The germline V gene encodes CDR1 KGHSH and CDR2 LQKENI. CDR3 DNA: TGTGCCAGCTCCGATTCAGGGGCGGGCGGCTACACCTTC. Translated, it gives CASSDSGAGGYTF.

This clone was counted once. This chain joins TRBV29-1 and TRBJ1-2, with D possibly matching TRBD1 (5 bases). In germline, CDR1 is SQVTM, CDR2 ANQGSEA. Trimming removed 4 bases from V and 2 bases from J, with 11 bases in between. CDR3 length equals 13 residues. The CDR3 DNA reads TGCAGCGTTGCTACAGGTTCCAACTATGGCTACACCTTC. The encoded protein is CSVATGSNYGYTF.

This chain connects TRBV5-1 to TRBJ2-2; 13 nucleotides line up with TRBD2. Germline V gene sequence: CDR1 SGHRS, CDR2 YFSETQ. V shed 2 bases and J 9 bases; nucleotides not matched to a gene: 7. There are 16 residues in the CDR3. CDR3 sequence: CASSFGLAGEGRELFF. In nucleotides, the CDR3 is TGCGCCAGCAGCTTTGGACTAGCGGGAGAAGGAAGGGAGCTGTTTTTT.

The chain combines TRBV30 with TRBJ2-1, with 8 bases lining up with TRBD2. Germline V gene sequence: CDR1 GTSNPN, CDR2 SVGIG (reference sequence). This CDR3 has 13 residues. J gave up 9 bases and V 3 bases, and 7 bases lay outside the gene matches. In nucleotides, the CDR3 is TGTGCCTGGAGGGAGGGACTAGTTAGTGAGCAGTTCTTC. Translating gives CAWREGLVSEQFF.

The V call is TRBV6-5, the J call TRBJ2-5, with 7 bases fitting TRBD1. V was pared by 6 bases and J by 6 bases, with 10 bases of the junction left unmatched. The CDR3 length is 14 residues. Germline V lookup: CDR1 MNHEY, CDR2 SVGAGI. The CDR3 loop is CASSSITGVKTQYF. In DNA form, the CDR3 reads TGTGCCAGCAGCTCAATTACAGGGGTAAAGACCCAGTACTTC.

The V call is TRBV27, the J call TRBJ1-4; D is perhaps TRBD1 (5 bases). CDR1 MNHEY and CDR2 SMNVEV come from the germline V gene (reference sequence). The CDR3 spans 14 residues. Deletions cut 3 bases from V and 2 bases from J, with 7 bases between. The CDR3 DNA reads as TGTGCCAGCAGTTTTGACAGTACTAATGAAAAACTGTTTTTT. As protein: CASSFDSTNEKLFF.

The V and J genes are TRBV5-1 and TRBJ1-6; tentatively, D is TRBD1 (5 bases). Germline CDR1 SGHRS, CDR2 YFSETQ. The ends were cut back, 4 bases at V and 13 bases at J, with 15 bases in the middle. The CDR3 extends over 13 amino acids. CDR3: CASSLGQTPPLHF. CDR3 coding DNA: TGCGCCAGCAGCCTCGGACAAACTCCGCCCCTCCACTTT.

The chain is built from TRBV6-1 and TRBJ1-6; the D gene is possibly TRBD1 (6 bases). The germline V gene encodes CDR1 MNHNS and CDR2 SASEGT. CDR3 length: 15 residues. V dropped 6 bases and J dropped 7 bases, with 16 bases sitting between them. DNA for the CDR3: TGTGCCAGCAGCAGTCAAGGGGGGCAAAATTCACCCCTCCACTTT. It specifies CASSSQGGQNSPLHF.

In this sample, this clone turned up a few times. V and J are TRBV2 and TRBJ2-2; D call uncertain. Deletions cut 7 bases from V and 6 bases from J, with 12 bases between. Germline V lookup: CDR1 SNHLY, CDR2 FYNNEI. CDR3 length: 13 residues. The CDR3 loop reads CASTSPFAGELFF. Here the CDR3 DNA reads TGTGCCAGCACTTCCCCCTTCGCCGGGGAGCTGTTTTTT.

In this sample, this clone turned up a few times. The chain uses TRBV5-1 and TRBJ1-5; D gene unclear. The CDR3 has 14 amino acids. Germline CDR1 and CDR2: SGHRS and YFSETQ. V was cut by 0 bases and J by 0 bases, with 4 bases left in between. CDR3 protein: CASSLGNSNQPQHF. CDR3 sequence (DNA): TGCGCCAGCAGCTTGGGAAATAGCAATCAGCCCCAGCATTTT.

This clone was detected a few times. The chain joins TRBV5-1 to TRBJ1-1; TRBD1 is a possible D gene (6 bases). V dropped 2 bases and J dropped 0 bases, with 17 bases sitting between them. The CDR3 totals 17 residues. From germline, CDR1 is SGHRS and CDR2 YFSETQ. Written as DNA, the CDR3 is TGCGCCAGCAGCTTCCCCGGGGGGCTAGGGGTGAACACTGAAGCTTTCTTT. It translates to CASSFPGGLGVNTEAFF.

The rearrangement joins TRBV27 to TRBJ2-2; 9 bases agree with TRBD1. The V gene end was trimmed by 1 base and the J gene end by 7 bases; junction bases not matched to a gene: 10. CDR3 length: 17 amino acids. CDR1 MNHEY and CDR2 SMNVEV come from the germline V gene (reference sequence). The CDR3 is CASSLWGQGTVGGELFF. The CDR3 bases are TGTGCCAGCAGTTTATGGGGACAGGGCACCGTTGGCGGGGAGCTGTTTTTT.

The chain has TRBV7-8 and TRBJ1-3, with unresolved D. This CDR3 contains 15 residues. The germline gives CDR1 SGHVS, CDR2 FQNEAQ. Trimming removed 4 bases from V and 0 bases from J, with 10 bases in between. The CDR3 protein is CASSSYVDSGNTIYF. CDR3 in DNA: TGTGCCAGCAGCTCCTACGTAGACTCTGGAAACACCATATATTTT. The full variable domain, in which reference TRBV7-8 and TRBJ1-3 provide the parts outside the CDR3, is GAGVSQSPRYKVAKRGQDVALRCDPISGHVSLFWYQQALGQGPEFLTYFQNEAQLDKSGLPSDRFFAERPEGSVSTLKIQRTQQEDSAVYLCASSSYVDSGNTIYFGEGSWLTVV.

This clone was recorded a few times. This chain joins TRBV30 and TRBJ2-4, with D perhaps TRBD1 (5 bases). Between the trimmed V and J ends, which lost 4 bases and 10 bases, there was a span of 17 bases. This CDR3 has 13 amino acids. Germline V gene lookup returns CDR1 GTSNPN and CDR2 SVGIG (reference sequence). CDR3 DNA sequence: TGTGCCTGGACTGGGGCCGCGGTAGGAATTCAGTACTTC. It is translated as CAWTGAAVGIQYF.

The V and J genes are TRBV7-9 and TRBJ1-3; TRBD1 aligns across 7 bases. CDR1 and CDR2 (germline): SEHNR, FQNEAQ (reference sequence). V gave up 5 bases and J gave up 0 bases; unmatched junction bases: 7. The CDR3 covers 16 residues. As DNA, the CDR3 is TGTGCCAGCAGCCAGACAGGGTCCAGCTCTGGAAACACCATATATTTT. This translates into CASSQTGSSSGNTIYF.

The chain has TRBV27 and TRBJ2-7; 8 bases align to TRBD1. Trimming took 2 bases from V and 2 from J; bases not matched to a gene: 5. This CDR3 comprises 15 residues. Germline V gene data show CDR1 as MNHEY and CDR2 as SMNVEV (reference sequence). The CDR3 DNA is TGTGCCAGCAGTTTAGTCGGGACAGGAACCTACGAGCAGTACTTC. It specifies CASSLVGTGTYEQYF.

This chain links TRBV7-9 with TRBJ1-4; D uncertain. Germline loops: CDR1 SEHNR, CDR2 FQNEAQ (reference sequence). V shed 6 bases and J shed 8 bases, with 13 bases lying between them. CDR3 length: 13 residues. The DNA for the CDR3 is TGTGCCAGCAGAATTAGCGTTACCGAAAAACTGTTTTTT. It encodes CASRISVTEKLFF.

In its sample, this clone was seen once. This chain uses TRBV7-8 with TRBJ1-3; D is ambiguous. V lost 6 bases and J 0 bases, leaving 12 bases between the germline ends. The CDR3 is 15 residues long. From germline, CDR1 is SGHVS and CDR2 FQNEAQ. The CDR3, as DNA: TGTGCCAGCAGACAGTGGGCAGGCTCTGGAAACACCATATATTTT. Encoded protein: CASRQWAGSGNTIYF.

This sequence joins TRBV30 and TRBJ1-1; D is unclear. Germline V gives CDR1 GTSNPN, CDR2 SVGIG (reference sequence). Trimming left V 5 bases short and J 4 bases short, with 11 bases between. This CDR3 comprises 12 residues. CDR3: CAWGSRPTEAFF. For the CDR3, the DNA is TGTGCCTGGGGGAGTAGGCCCACTGAAGCTTTCTTT.

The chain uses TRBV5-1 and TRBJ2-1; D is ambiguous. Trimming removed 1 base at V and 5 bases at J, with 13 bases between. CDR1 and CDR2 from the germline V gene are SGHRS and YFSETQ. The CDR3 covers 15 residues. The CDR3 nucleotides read TGCGCCAGCAGCTTGTACGAGACTTCCAACAATGAGCAGTTCTTC. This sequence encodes CASSLYETSNNEQFF.

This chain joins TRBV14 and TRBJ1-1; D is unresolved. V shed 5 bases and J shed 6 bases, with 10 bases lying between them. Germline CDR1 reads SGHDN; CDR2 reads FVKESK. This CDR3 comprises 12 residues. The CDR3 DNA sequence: TGTGCCAGCAGCATACGCAGCGCTGAAGCTTTCTTT. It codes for CASSIRSAEAFF.

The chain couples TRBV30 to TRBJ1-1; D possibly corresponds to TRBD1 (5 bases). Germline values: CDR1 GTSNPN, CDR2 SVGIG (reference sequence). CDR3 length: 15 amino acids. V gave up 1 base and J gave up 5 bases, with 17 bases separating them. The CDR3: CAWSGRRSGGTEAFF. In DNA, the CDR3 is TGTGCCTGGAGTGGAAGACGCTCCGGGGGGACTGAAGCTTTCTTT.